The clone carrying this T cell receptor beta chain was counted a few times. The antigen remains unidentified. The PCR made use of 60 Vbeta and 13 Jbeta primers. Some clones are missing from TCRdb's copy, which holds only in-frame ones; the method was immunoSEQ multiplex PCR. The table shows more than 100,000 clones, with 65% to 80% occurring only once. This sample is drawn from a study of cytomegalovirus exposure and HLA in healthy donors. Regarding the study as a whole: Previously analyzed data showed that most TCR beta V segments were productive at a frequency of about 87% or about 30%.

The CDR3 consists of 16 residues. The trim removed 4 bases at V and 5 bases at J, leaving 9 bases unmatched. Germline CDR1 KGHSH, CDR2 LQKENI. Specimen: PBMCs. This rearrangement joins TRBV18 to TRBJ2-7; 12 nucleotides align to TRBD1. This TCR was sampled from a man in his sixties in good health and CMV-seropositive. This CDR3 reads CASSHPGQGAPNEQYF. The CDR3 bases are TGTGCCAGCTCACATCCGGGACAGGGGGCGCCTAACGAGCAGTACTTC.